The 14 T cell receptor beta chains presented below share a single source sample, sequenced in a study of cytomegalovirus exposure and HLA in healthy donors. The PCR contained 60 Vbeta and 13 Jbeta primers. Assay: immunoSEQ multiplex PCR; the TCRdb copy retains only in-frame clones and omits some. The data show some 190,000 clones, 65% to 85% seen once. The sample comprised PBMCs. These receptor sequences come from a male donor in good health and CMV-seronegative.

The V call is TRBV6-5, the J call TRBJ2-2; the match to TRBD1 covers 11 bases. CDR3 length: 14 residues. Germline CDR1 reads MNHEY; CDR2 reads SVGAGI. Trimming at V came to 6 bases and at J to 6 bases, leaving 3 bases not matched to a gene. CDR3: CASRRTGGAGELFF. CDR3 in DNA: TGTGCCAGCAGACGGACAGGGGGCGCCGGGGAGCTGTTTTTT.

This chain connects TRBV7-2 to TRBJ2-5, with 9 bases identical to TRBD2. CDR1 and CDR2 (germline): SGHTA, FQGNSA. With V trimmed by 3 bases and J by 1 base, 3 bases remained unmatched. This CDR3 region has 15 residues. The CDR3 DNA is TGTGCCAGCAGCTTTGGTAGCGGGGGCCAAGAGACCCAGTACTTC. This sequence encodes CASSFGSGGQETQYF.

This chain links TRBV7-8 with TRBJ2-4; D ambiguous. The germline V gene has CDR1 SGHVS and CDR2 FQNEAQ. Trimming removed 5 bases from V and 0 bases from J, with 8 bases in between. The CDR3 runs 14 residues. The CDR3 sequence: CASSPILAKNIQYF. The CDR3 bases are TGTGCCAGCAGCCCTATACTAGCCAAAAACATTCAGTACTTC.

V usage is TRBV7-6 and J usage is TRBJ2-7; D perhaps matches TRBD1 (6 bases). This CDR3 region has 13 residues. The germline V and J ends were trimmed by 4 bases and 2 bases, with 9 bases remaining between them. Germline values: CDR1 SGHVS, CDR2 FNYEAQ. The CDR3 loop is CASSSPGAYEQYF. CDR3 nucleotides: TGTGCCAGCAGCTCCCCAGGGGCCTACGAGCAGTACTTC.

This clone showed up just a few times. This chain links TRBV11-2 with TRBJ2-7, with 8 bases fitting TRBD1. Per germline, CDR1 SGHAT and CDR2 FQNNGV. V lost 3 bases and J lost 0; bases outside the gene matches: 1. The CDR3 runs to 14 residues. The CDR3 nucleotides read TGTGCCAGCAGCTTCGGACAGGGCTCCTACGAGCAGTACTTC. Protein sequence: CASSFGQGSYEQYF.

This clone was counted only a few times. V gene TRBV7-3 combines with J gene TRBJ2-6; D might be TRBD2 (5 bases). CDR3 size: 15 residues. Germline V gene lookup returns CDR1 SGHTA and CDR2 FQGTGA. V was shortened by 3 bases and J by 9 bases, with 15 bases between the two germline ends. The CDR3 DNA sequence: TGTGCCAGCAGCTTCGATCAGCGGTACATCAACGTCCTGACTTTC. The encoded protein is CASSFDQRYINVLTF.

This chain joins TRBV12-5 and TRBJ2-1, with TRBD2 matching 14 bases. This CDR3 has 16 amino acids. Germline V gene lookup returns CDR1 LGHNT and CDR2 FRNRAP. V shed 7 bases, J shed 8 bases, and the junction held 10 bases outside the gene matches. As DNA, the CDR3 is TGTGCTAGTGCCCTGAGGGGGACTAGCGGGAGACATGAGCAGTTCTTC. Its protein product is CASALRGTSGRHEQFF.

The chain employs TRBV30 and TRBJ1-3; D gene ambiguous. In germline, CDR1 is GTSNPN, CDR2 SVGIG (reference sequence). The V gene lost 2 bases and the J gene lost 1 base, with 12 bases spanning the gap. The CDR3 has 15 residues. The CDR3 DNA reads TGTGCCTGGAGTACGGGGTGGGCATCTGGAAACACCATATATTTT. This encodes CAWSTGWASGNTIYF.

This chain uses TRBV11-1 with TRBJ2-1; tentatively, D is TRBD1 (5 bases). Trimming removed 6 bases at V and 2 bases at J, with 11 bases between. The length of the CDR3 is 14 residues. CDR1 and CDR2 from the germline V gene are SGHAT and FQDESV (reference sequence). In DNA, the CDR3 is TGTGCCAGCAGTTGGGGCAGGACCTACAATGAGCAGTTCTTC. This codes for CASSWGRTYNEQFF.

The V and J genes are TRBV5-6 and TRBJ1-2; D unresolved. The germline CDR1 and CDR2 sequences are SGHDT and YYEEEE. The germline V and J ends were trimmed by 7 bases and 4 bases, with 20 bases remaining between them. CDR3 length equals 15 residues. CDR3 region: CASSEAPSSRYGYTF. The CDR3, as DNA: TGTGCCAGCTCAGAGGCCCCGAGTTCTCGCTATGGCTACACCTTC.

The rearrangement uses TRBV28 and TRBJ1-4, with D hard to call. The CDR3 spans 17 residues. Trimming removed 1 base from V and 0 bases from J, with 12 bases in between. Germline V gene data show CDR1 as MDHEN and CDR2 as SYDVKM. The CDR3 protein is CASSLFAQRTTNEKLFF. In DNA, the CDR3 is TGTGCCAGCAGTTTATTCGCCCAGCGAACAACTAATGAAAAACTGTTTTTT.

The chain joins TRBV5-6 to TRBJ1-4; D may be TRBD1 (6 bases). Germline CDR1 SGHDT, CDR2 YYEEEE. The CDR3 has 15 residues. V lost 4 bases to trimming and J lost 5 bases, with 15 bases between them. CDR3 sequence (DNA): TGTGCCAGCAGCGTTGACCGGGACACCAATGAAAAACTGTTTTTT. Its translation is CASSVDRDTNEKLFF.

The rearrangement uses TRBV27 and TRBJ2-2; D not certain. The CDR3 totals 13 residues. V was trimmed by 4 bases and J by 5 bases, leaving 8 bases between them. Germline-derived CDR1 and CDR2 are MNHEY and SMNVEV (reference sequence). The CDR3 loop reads CASSSLRTGELFF. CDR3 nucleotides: TGTGCCAGCAGTTCACTAAGGACCGGGGAGCTGTTTTTT.

CDR3 coding DNA: TGTGCCATTCAAAGGGGGCTCGGGAGCACTGAAGCTTTCTTT. It yields the protein CAIQRGLGSTEAFF. The rearrangement links TRBV10-3 to TRBJ1-1, with 7 bases matching TRBD1. The CDR3 loop spans 14 amino acids. V trimming: 9 bases; J trimming: 4 bases; junction bases outside the gene matches: 11. Germline CDR1 and CDR2: ENHRY and SYGVKD.